This TCR beta chain was documented in a study of T cells in women clearing cervical HPV infection. On this clone itself: The read finishes 3 residues shy of the CDR3 end, and the germline J gene is used to complete it.

Assay: immunoSEQ multiplex PCR; the TCRdb copy retains only in-frame clones and omits some. The repertoire table contains approximately 35,000 clones. The V gene lost 4 bases and the J gene lost 7 bases, with 7 bases spanning the gap. The CDR3 consists of 11 residues. Germline CDR1 is MNHNS and CDR2 is SASEGT. This chain connects TRBV6-1 to TRBJ1-1, with D perhaps TRBD1 (5 bases). This sequence was found in a woman aged 18-70 years with a cervical HPV16 infection that either progressed to CIN3+ or cleared (not recorded which). Sequenced input: blood buffy coat. This CDR3 reads CASSGDSEAFF. The CDR3 DNA, read in part, is TGTGCCAGCAGTGGCGACAGTGAA.